These 21 T cell receptor beta chains share one sample of origin, sequenced in a study of identical twins. Each CDR3 protein is one row after TCRdb ran MiXCR on the 5' RACE reads. The sample includes about 720,000 distinct CDR3 sequences, around a sixth of them seen just once. This same sample was also taken into another study, of T cells expressing NK-cell markers.

Sequenced sample: PBMCs. The receptors originated from a woman between 18 and 29 years old in good health.

J is TRBJ1-2 and V is TRBV11-1, with 10 bases matching TRBD1. Germline loops: CDR1 SGHAT, CDR2 FQDESV (reference sequence). Trimming removed 2 bases from V and 6 bases from J; junction bases left unmatched: 6. CDR3 size: 15 residues. The CDR3, as DNA: TGTGCCAGCAGCTTAACGACAGGGGGCGTACATGGCTACACCTTC. It codes for CASSLTTGGVHGYTF.

This clonotype was seen repeatedly, ten times or more. The V call is TRBV29-1, the J call TRBJ2-1, with 11 bases fitting TRBD2. The CDR3 covers 13 residues. The junction had 3 bases not matched to a gene; V was cut back by 4 bases and J by 7 bases. The germline CDR1 and CDR2 sequences are SQVTM and ANQGSEA. CDR3 bases: TGCAGCGTTGTTAGCGGGGGGGCAAATGAGCAGTTCTTC. It is translated as CSVVSGGANEQFF.

The chain combines TRBV6-5 with TRBJ2-5; possible D gene TRBD1, 6 bases. There are 12 residues in the CDR3. Germline CDR1 is MNHEY and CDR2 is SVGAGI. V lost 11 bases and J 5 bases, leaving 15 bases between the germline ends. The CDR3 here is CAAPGAMETQYF. CDR3 nucleotides: TGTGCCGCCCCAGGGGCGATGGAGACCCAGTACTTC.

In this sample, this clonotype turned up a few times. V is TRBV20-1 and J is TRBJ2-3, with TRBD1 matching over 10 bases. The J segment lost 4 bases and the V segment lost 2 bases, leaving 12 bases of the junction unmatched. Germline CDR1 is DFQATT and CDR2 is SNEGSKA (reference sequence). This CDR3 contains 17 residues. The CDR3 region is CSARSWDRGIRADTQYF. DNA of the CDR3: TGCAGTGCTAGATCATGGGACAGGGGAATTCGGGCAGATACGCAGTATTTT.

The rearrangement joins TRBV9 to TRBJ2-2; D ambiguous. Germline V lookup: CDR1 SGDLS, CDR2 YYNGEE. The CDR3 loop spans 14 amino acids. V was pared by 1 base and J by 4 bases, with 8 bases between. This CDR3 is CASSVWRGTGELFF. DNA for the CDR3: TGTGCCAGCAGCGTATGGCGAGGCACCGGGGAGCTGTTTTTT.

The CDR3 sequence is CATSQIQGKQFF. The CDR3 DNA sequence: TGTGCCACCAGTCAAATCCAGGGAAAGCAGTTCTTC. The chain has TRBV24-1 and TRBJ2-1, with a weak D call TRBD1 (5 bases). Germline V gene data show CDR1 as KGHDR and CDR2 as SFDVKD. This CDR3 comprises 12 residues. The germline V and J ends were trimmed by 6 bases and 11 bases, with 13 bases remaining between them.

Remarks on this clonotype: The junction departs from the called germline gene at one end, perhaps through a read error. The chain is built from TRBV7-2 and TRBJ1-5; D unclear. This CDR3 contains 13 residues. Looked up from germline, CDR1 is SGHTA and CDR2 is FQGNSA. This CDR3 reads CANSRALNQPQHF. The CDR3 nucleotides read TGTGCCAACAGCCGCGCGCTGAATCAGCCCCAGCATTTT. Complete variable domain (other parts from reference TRBV7-2 and TRBJ1-5): GAGVSQSPSNKVTEKGKDVELRCDPISGHTALYWYRQSLGQGLEFLIYFQGNSAPDKSGLPSDRFSAERTGGSVSTLTIQRTQQEDSAVYLCANSRALNQPQHFGDGTRLSIL.

A few counts support this clonotype. The chain links TRBV7-2 to TRBJ2-7; no firm D call. V lost 0 bases, J lost 3 bases, and 6 bases lay in between. CDR1 is SGHTA and CDR2 is FQGNSA in the germline V gene. The CDR3 sequence is 13 residues long. CDR3 nucleotides: TGTGCCAGCAGCTTAGCGACGATCTACGAGCAGTACTTC. Its translation: CASSLATIYEQYF.

In this sample, this clonotype turned up a few times. This sequence joins TRBV12-3 or TRBV12-4 and TRBJ2-2, with TRBD2 matching over 7 bases. The V and J ends lost 6 bases and 5 bases, in that order; junction bases with no gene match: 9. The CDR3 runs to 15 residues. CDR3 protein: CASRREGQGTGELFF. The CDR3 bases are TGTGCCAGCAGGAGGGAGGGCCAGGGTACCGGGGAGCTGTTTTTT.

This chain joins TRBV7-2 and TRBJ2-7, with D possibly TRBD2 on 6 matching bases. Looked up from germline, CDR1 is SGHTA and CDR2 is FQGNSA. The V gene lost 2 bases and the J gene lost 5 bases, with 10 bases spanning the gap. CDR3 length: 13 amino acids. The CDR3 loop reads CASSLLREDEQYF. The CDR3 nucleotides are TGTGCCAGCAGCTTATTAAGGGAGGACGAGCAGTACTTC.

This clonotype has just a few counts. The chain's CDR3 is CASSSPLTGGRNEQFF. CDR3 DNA: TGCGCCAGCAGCAGCCCCCTGACGGGAGGGCGGAATGAGCAGTTCTTC. The chain joins TRBV5-1 to TRBJ2-1; 8 bases line up with TRBD2. V gave up 4 bases and J gave up 7 bases; unmatched junction bases: 13. The CDR3 is 16 amino acids. From germline, CDR1 is SGHRS and CDR2 YFSETQ.

The V gene is TRBV5-1, the J gene TRBJ2-3; perhaps TRBD2 as D (7 bases). Trimming pared 2 bases from V and 9 bases from J, leaving 19 bases between. The germline V gene encodes CDR1 SGHRS and CDR2 YFSETQ. The CDR3 runs to 15 residues. The CDR3 coding sequence is TGCGCCAGCAGCTTAGGGGGGGCGCAACGGGAGACGCAGTATTTT. Protein: CASSLGGAQRETQYF.

This clonotype has just a few counts. The chain combines TRBV10-3 with TRBJ2-2, with D perhaps being TRBD1 or TRBD2 (5 bases each). The CDR3 spans 15 residues. Germline assignment: CDR1 ENHRY and CDR2 SYGVKD. With 1 base removed from V and 6 bases from J, the gap between germline ends came to 12 bases. The CDR3: CAISEYEGTPGELFF. The CDR3 bases are TGTGCCATCAGTGAGTACGAAGGGACGCCCGGGGAGCTGTTTTTT.

The chain combines TRBV5-1 with TRBJ2-1; 9 bases fit TRBD1. The CDR3 is 11 residues long. Trimming removed 4 bases from V and 13 bases from J; junction bases left unmatched: 3. CDR1 SGHRS and CDR2 YFSETQ come from the germline V gene. The chain's CDR3 is CASSKDRGQFF. In DNA form, the CDR3 reads TGCGCCAGCAGCAAGGACAGGGGTCAGTTCTTC.

The sample holds one count of this clonotype. A read error may explain this, as a much larger clone is one base away. J is TRBJ2-6 and V is TRBV20-1, with D maybe TRBD2 (5 bases). The germline CDR1 and CDR2 sequences are DFQATT and SNEGSKA (reference sequence). The CDR3 has 13 residues. Trimming took off 6 bases at V and 11 bases at J, with 17 bases between the two ends. Here the CDR3 DNA reads TGCAGTGCAACGGCACTAGGTTCCCACGTCCTGACTTTC. The encoded protein is CSATALGSHVLTF.

This chain connects TRBV6-1 to TRBJ2-3; 9 nucleotides agree with TRBD2. In germline, CDR1 is MNHNS, CDR2 SASEGT. The CDR3 runs to 15 residues. The junction had 5 bases not matched to a gene; V was cut back by 3 bases and J by 4 bases. The CDR3 DNA reads as TGTGCCAGCAGTGAGATCGGCGGGAGGGCAGATACGCAGTATTTT. The encoded protein is CASSEIGGRADTQYF.

Ten or more counts support this clonotype. This chain links TRBV12-3 or TRBV12-4 with TRBJ1-2; no reliable D call. V lost 3 bases and J 2 bases, leaving 10 bases between the germline ends. The CDR3 totals 14 residues. For the CDR3, the DNA is TGTGCCAGCAGTTTTAAGGCAGTCAACTATGGCTACACCTTC. Translation: CASSFKAVNYGYTF.

This clonotype has only a few counts. The gene calls are TRBV12-3 or TRBV12-4 and TRBJ1-3; D remains ambiguous. The CDR3 extends over 14 amino acids. V shed 8 bases and J shed 0 bases, with 11 bases lying between them. The CDR3 DNA reads TGTGCCAGCGGGTGGTCCTCCTCTGGAAACACCATATATTTT. It specifies CASGWSSSGNTIYF.

The V and J genes are TRBV30 and TRBJ2-7; D gene ambiguous. V was shortened by 5 bases and J by 4 bases, with 6 bases between the two germline ends. The CDR3 contains 10 residues. Germline lookup yields CDR1 GTSNPN and CDR2 SVGIG (reference sequence). As DNA, the CDR3 is TGTGCCTGGGGATTTTACGAGCAGTACTTC. As protein: CAWGFYEQYF.

V usage is TRBV20-1 and J usage is TRBJ1-2; 7 bases agree with TRBD1. In germline, CDR1 is DFQATT, CDR2 SNEGSKA (reference sequence). CDR3 length equals 13 residues. Trimming removed 4 bases from V and 2 bases from J; junction bases left unmatched: 4. The CDR3: CSAIGTANYGYTF. The CDR3 DNA is TGCAGTGCTATCGGGACAGCCAACTATGGCTACACCTTC.

This clonotype occurred a few times. The chain is built from TRBV6-1 and TRBJ1-5, with D unclear. This CDR3 region has 15 residues. V lost 6 bases and J lost 3, with 15 bases in between. Per the germline V gene, CDR1 is MNHNS and CDR2 is SASEGT. CDR3 in DNA: TGTGCCAGCAGACGCGATGGGGTGAACAATCAGCCCCAGCATTTT. As protein: CASRRDGVNNQPQHF.